This T cell receptor beta chain came from a study of OX40 agonist ivuxolimab in advanced cancers. Background on the study: The group had a mean age of roughly 56 years, ranged from about 20 to 85, and was 82.7% male.

Autoimmune disease history or systemic immunosuppression meant exclusion. Sampling times: baseline, cycle 4 day 1, cycle 7 day 1. In the case of this clone: No antigen is known for it.

This CDR3 comprises 16 residues. Germline-derived CDR1 and CDR2 are LNHNV and YYDKDF (reference sequence). The J segment lost 6 bases and the V segment lost 1 base, leaving 10 bases of the junction unmatched. Regarding the study as a whole: Doses of 0.1 to 3.0 mg/kg were accompanied by clonal expansion of CD4+ and CD8+ blood T cells by week 6.

TCRdb keeps only in-frame clones here, not all; method: immunoSEQ multiplex PCR. This repertoire shows approximately 82,000 clones, just over 85% found once; its top ten account for about 1.9%. The starting material was CD4+ or CD8+ T cells sorted from blood, obtained in a trial of the OX40 agonist ivuxolimab. The V call is TRBV15, the J call TRBJ2-3; TRBD2 agrees at 7 bases. This sequence was found in an adult with an advanced solid tumor such as melanoma, head and neck, liver or kidney cancer. The CDR3 reads CATSRGGSSGGDTQYF. The DNA of the CDR3 is TGTGCCACCAGCAGAGGGGGGTCTAGCGGTGGGGATACGCAGTATTTT.